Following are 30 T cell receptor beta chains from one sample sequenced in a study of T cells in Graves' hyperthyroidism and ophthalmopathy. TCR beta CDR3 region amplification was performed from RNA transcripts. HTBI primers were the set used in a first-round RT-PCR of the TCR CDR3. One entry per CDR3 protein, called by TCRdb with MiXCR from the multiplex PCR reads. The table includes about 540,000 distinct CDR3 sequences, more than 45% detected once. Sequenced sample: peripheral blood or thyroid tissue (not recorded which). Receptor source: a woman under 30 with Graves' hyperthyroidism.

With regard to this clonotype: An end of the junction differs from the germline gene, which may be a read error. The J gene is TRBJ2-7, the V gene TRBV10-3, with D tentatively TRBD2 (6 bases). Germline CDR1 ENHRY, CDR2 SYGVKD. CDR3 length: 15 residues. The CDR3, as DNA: TGTGCCAGCAGTTACGGGGGTAGGGGCCCCTACGAGCAGTACTTC. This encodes CASSYGGRGPYEQYF.

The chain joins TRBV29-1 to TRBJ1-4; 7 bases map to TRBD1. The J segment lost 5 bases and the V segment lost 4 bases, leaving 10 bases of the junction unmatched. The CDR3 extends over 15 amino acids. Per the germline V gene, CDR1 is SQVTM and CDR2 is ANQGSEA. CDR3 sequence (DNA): TGCAGCGTTGGACAGGGAGGTGGAAACAATGAAAAACTGTTTTTT. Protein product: CSVGQGGGNNEKLFF.

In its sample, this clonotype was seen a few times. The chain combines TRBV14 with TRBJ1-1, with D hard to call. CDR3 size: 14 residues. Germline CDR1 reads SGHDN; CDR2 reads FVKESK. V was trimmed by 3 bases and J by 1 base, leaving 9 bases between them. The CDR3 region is CASSHSPQNTEAFF. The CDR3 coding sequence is TGTGCCAGCAGCCACTCACCGCAGAACACTGAAGCTTTCTTT.

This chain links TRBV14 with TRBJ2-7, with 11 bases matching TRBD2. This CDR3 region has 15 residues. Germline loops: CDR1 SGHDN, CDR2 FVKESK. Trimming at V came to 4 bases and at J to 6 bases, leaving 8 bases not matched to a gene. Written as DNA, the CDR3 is TGTGCCAGCAGCCGCTCTACTAGCGGGAGAGGCGAGCAGTACTTC. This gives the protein CASSRSTSGRGEQYF.

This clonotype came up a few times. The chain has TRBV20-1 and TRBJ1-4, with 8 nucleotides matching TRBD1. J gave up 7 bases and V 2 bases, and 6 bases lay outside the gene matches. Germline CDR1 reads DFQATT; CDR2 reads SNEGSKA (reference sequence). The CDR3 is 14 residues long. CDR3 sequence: CSARRTGRVEKLFF. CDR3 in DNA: TGCAGTGCTAGAAGGACAGGGAGGGTTGAAAAACTGTTTTTT.

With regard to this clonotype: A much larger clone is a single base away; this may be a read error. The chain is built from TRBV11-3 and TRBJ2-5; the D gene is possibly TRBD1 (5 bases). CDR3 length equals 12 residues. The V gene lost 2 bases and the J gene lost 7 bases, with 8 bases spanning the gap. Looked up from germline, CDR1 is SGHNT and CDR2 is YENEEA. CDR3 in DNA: TGTGCCAGCAGCTTACCAAGGGGGACCCAGTACTTC. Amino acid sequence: CASSLPRGTQYF. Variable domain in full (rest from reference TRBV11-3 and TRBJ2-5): EAGVVQSPRYKIIEKKQPVAFWCNPISGHNTLYWYLQNLGQGPELLIRYENEEAVDDSQLPKDRFSAERLKGVDSTLKIQPAELGDSAVYLCASSLPRGTQYFGPGTRLLVL.

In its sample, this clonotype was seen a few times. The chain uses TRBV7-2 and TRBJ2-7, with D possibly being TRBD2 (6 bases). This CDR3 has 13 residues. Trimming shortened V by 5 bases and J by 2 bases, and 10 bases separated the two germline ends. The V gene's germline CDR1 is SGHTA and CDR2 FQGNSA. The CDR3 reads CASSQERAYEQYF. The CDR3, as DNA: TGTGCCAGCAGCCAAGAGCGGGCCTACGAGCAGTACTTC.

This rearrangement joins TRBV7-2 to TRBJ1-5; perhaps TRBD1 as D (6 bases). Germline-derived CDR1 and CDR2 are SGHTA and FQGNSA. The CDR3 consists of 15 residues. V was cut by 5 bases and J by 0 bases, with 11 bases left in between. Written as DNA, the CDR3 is TGTGCCAGCAGCGAGGGGGGCTATAGCAATCAGCCCCAGCATTTT. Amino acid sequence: CASSEGGYSNQPQHF.

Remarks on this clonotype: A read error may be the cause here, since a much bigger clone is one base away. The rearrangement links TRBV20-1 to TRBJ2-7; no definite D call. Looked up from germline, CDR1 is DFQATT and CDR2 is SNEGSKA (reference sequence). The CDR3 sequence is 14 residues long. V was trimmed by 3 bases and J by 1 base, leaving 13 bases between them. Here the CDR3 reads CSASPAELSYEQYF. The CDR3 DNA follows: TGCAGTGCTAGTCCGGCGGAGCTGTCCTACGAGCAGTACTTC.

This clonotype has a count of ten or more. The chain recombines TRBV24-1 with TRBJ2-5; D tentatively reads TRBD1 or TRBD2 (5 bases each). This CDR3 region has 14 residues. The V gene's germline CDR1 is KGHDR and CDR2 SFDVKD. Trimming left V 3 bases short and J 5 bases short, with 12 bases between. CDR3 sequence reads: CATSDRGAFETQYF. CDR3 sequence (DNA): TGTGCCACCAGTGATCGGGGCGCGTTCGAGACCCAGTACTTC.

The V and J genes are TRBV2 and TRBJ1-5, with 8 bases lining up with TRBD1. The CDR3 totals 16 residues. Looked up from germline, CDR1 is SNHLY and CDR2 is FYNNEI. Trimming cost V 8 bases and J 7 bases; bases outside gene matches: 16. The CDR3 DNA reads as TGTGCCAGCTCACCACCCCCAGGGGGCTTGGACCAGCCCCAGCATTTT. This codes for CASSPPPGGLDQPQHF. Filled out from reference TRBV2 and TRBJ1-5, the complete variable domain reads EPEVTQTPSHQVTQMGQEVILRCVPISNHLYFYWYRQILGQKVEFLVSFYNNEISEKSEIFDDQFSVERPDGSNFTLKIRSTKLEDSAMYFCASSPPPGGLDQPQHFGDGTRLSIL.

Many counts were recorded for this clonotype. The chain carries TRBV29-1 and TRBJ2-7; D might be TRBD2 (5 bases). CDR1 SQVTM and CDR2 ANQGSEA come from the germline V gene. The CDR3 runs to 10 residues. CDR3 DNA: TGCATAGAGGGCTTGAACGAGCAGTACTTC. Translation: CIEGLNEQYF.

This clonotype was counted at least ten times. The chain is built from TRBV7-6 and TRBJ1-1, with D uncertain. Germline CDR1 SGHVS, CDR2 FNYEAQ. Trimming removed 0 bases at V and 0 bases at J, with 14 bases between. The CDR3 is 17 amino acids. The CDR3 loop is CASSLAGPGGVNTEAFF. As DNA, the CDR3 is TGTGCCAGCAGCTTAGCTGGCCCCGGCGGAGTGAACACTGAAGCTTTCTTT. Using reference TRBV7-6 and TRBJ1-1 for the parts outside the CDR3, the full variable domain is GAGVSQSPRYKVTKRGQDVALRCDPISGHVSLYWYRQALGQGPEFLTYFNYEAQQDKSGLPNDRFSAERPEGSISTLTIQRTEQRDSAMYRCASSLAGPGGVNTEAFFGQGTRLTVV.

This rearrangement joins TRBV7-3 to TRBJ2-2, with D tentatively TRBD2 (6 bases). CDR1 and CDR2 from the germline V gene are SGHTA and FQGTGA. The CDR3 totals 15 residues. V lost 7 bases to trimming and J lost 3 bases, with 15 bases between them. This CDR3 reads CASNSRDSYTGELFF. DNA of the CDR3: TGTGCCAGCAACTCGCGGGACTCCTACACCGGGGAGCTGTTTTTT.

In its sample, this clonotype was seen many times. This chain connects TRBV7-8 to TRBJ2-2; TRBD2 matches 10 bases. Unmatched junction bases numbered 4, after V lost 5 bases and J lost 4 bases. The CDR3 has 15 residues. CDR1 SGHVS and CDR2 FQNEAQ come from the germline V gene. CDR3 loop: CASSPRTSGTGELFF. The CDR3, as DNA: TGTGCCAGCAGCCCAAGGACTAGCGGCACCGGGGAGCTGTTTTTT.

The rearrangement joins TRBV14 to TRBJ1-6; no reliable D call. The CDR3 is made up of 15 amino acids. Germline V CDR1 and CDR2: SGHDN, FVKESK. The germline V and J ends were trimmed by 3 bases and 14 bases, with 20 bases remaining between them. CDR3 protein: CASSQEMGFGSTLHF. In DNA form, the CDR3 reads TGTGCCAGCAGCCAGGAGATGGGCTTCGGGTCGACCCTCCACTTT.

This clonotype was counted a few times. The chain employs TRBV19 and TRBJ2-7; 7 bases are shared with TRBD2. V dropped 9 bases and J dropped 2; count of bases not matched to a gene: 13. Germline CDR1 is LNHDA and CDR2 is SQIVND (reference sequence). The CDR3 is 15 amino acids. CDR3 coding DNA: TGTGCCAGCAGCCCGTCGGTGGGAGGGCCCTACGAGCAGTACTTC. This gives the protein CASSPSVGGPYEQYF.

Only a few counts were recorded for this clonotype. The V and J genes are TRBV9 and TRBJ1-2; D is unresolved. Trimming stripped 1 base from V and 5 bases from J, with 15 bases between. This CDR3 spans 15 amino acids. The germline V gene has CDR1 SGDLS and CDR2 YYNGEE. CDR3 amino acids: CASSVSVTGPYGYTF. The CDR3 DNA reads TGTGCCAGCAGCGTAAGTGTAACGGGCCCATATGGCTACACCTTC. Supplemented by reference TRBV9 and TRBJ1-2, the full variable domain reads DSGVTQTPKHLITATGQRVTLRCSPRSGDLSVYWYQQSLDQGLQFLIQYYNGEERAKGNILERFSAQQFPDLHSELNLSSLELGDSALYFCASSVSVTGPYGYTFGSGTRLTVV.

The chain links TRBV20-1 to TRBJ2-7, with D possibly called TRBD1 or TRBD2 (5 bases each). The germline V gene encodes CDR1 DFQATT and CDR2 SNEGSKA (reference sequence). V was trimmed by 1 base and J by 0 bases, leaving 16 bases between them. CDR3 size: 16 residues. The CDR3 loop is CSARGFWGKSSYEQYF. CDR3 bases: TGCAGTGCTAGAGGTTTTTGGGGGAAGAGCTCCTACGAGCAGTACTTC.

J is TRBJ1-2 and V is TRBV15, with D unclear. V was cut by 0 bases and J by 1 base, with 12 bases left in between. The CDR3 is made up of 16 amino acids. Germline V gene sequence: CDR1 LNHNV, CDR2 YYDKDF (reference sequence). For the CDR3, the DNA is TGTGCCACCAGCAGAGATTACGGCTCCTATAACTATGGCTACACCTTC. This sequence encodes CATSRDYGSYNYGYTF.

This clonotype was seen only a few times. CDR3 protein: CSARGGFQETQYF. The CDR3 bases are TGCAGTGCTAGAGGGGGTTTTCAAGAGACCCAGTACTTC. The chain has TRBV20-1 and TRBJ2-5, with D unclear. Germline V gene data show CDR1 as DFQATT and CDR2 as SNEGSKA (reference sequence). The CDR3 is made up of 13 amino acids. Trimming removed 1 base at V and 2 bases at J, with 8 bases between.

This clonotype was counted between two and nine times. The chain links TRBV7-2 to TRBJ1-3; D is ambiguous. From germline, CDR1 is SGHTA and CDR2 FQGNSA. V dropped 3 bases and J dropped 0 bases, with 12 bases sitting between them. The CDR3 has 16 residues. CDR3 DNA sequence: TGTGCCAGCAGCTTGAGTTGGGATTCCTCTGGAAACACCATATATTTT. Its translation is CASSLSWDSSGNTIYF. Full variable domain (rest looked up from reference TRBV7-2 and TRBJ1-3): GAGVSQSPSNKVTEKGKDVELRCDPISGHTALYWYRQSLGQGLEFLIYFQGNSAPDKSGLPSDRFSAERTGGSVSTLTIQRTQQEDSAVYLCASSLSWDSSGNTIYFGEGSWLTVV.

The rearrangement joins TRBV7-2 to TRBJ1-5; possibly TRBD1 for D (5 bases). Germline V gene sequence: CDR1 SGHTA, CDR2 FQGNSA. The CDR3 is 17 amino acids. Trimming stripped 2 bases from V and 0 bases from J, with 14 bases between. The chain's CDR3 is CASSLSTGLYSNQPQHF. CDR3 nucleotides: TGTGCCAGCAGCTTATCAACAGGACTTTATAGCAATCAGCCCCAGCATTTT. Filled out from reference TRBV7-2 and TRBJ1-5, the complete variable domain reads GAGVSQSPSNKVTEKGKDVELRCDPISGHTALYWYRQSLGQGLEFLIYFQGNSAPDKSGLPSDRFSAERTGGSVSTLTIQRTQQEDSAVYLCASSLSTGLYSNQPQHFGDGTRLSIL.

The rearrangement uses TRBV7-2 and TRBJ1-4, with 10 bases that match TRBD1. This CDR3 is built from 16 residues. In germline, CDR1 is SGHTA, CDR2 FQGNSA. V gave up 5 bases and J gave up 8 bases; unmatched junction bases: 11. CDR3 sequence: CASSQDRGQGREKLFF. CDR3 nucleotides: TGTGCCAGCAGCCAAGATCGGGGACAGGGGAGGGAAAAACTGTTTTTT.

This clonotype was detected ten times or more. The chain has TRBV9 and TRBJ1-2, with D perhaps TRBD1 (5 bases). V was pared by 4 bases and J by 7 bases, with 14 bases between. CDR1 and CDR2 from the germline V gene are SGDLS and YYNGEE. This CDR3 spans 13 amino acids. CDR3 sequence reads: CASSQVAGSGYTF. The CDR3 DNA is TGTGCCAGCAGCCAAGTGGCAGGGAGTGGCTACACCTTC.

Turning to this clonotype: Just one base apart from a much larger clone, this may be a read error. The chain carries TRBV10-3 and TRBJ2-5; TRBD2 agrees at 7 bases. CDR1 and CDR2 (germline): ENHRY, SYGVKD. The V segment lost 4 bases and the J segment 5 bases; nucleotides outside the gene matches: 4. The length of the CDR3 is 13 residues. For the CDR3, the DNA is TGTGCCATCAGTGGCGGGAGAGATGAGACCCAGTACTTC. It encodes CAISGGRDETQYF.

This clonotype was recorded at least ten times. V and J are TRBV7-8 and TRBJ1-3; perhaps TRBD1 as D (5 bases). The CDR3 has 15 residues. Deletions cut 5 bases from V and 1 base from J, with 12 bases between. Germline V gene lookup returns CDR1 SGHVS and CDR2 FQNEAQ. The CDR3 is CASSVRGMSGNTIYF. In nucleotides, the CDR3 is TGTGCCAGCAGCGTTCGGGGGATGTCTGGAAACACCATATATTTT.

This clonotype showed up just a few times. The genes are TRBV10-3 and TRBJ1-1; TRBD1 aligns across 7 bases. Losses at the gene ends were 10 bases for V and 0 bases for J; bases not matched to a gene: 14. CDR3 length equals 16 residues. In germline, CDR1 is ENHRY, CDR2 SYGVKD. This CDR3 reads CASSYPRDSLNTEAFF. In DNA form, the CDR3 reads TGTGCCAGCAGCTACCCTAGGGACAGCTTGAACACTGAAGCTTTCTTT.

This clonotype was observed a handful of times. The CDR3 sequence: CASTLTGGNYGYTF. The CDR3 coding sequence is TGTGCCAGCACCCTTACGGGGGGTAACTATGGCTACACCTTC. The rearrangement links TRBV12-3 or TRBV12-4 to TRBJ1-2; tentative D call: TRBD1 (5 bases). Trimming removed 7 bases at V and 1 base at J, with 13 bases between. This CDR3 has 14 amino acids.

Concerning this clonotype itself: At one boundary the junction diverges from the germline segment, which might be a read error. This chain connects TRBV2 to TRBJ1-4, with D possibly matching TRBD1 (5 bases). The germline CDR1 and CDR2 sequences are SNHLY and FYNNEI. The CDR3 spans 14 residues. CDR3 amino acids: CASTIRENAEKLFF. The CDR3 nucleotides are TGTGCTAGCACTATCAGGGAAAATGCGGAAAAACTGTTTTTT.